This record covers a single TCR beta chain. Germline CDR1 and CDR2: MNHNY and SVGAGI (reference sequence). CDR3 size: 13 residues. The V gene lost 5 bases and the J gene lost 5 bases, with 13 bases spanning the gap. Time point of the sample: week 3, after first cycle of checkpoint inhibitor. The record originates from a study of blood T cell dynamics during melanoma immunotherapy. Each bulk PBMC sample had around 380 ng DNA loaded. Libraries were prepared by immunoSEQ multiplex PCR; TCRdb keeps only in-frame clonotypes and omits some of them. Among 10,000 to 13,000 clones listed, 84% were seen once. Sequenced material: blood, taken from a patient treated with checkpoint blockade. The sequence derives from a human donor with melanoma. The chain links TRBV6-6 to TRBJ2-7; D is tentatively TRBD1 or TRBD2 (5 bases each). For the CDR3, the DNA is TGTGCCAGCAGTAAAGGGACGACGAACGAGCAGTACTTC. Translated, it gives CASSKGTTNEQYF.